What follows is one T cell receptor (beta chain) and its context. As processed by the authors: Amplification with reference gene primers provided the estimates of nucleated cell counts. The protocol was immunoSEQ multiplex PCR, while the TCRdb copy is restricted to in-frame clones and leaves out a portion. The DNA gave D and trimming, while V, J and clone size come from that table. The table shows over 45,000 clones, with 86% occurring only once. The entry originates in a study of blood T cell repertoires in COVID-19. At the level of the study: The study drew acute and convalescent COVID-19 samples from the United States, Italy and Spain. The cDNA or gDNA used as material had been derived from T cells, B-cell-depleted T cells, or PBMCs.

The CDR3 contains 11 residues. Germline values: CDR1 DFQATT, CDR2 SNEGSKA (reference sequence). V was cut by 0 bases and J by 7 bases, with 7 bases left in between. Sequencing used peripheral blood. The receptor's source is a woman of 80 years or more with acute or convalescent COVID-19. The genes are TRBV20-1 and TRBJ2-7; D gene unclear. The CDR3 region is CSAREEYEQYF. CDR3 nucleotides: TGCAGTGCTAGAGAGGAGTATGAGCAGTACTTC.